Each of the 8 T cell receptor beta chains below was sequenced from the same sample in a study of blood T cell repertoires in COVID-19 (dated by TCRdb to about 2020). The library was made by the immunoSEQ multiplex PCR assay. TCRdb holds this immuneACCESS table with in-frame rearrangements only. Some clones are missing; in checked studies, unresolved V genes explain under half, and the rest has no known cause. This sample lists under 60,000 clones; 80% to 90% were detected once. The leading ten clones occupy about 5.2% of the sample. Sequencing was carried out using peripheral blood. All receptors come from a human donor in a cohort sampled during active COVID-19.

The chain combines TRBV4-1 with TRBJ1-4; no firm D call. V gave up 4 bases and J gave up 4 bases, with 13 bases separating them. CDR1 is MGHRA, CDR2 YSYEKL, per germline. The length of the CDR3 is 15 residues. CDR3 loop: CASSLGGGFNEKLFF. In DNA, the CDR3 is TGCGCCAGCAGCCTCGGCGGAGGGTTTAATGAAAAACTGTTTTTT.

This chain connects TRBV29-1 to TRBJ2-7, with a tentative D call TRBD1 (6 bases). V shed 4 bases and J shed 2 bases, with 12 bases lying between them. Germline values: CDR1 SQVTM, CDR2 ANQGSEA. The CDR3 runs to 13 residues. CDR3 residues: CSVAQGFPYEQYF. The CDR3 nucleotides read TGCAGCGTTGCACAGGGTTTCCCCTACGAGCAGTACTTC.

This chain uses TRBV10-1 with TRBJ2-3; 13 bases map to TRBD2. The junction had 4 bases not matched to a gene; V was cut back by 5 bases and J by 8 bases. This CDR3 contains 14 residues. Germline V gives CDR1 WNHNN, CDR2 SYGVQD (reference sequence). DNA for the CDR3: TGCGCCAGCAGTTCTACTAGCGGGGGGGCTACGCAGTATTTT. It yields the protein CASSSTSGGATQYF.

The chain combines TRBV28 with TRBJ2-7; possible D gene TRBD1, 5 bases. Per germline, CDR1 MDHEN and CDR2 SYDVKM. The CDR3 consists of 16 residues. The V end lost 2 bases, the J end lost 1 base, and 15 bases lay between the germline ends. The CDR3 nucleotides are TGTGCCAGCAGTTTACTCATAGGACACAATTCCTACGAGCAGTACTTC. Protein: CASSLLIGHNSYEQYF.

The gene calls are TRBV3-1 (or the pseudogene TRBV3-2) and TRBJ1-2, with a weak D call TRBD1 (5 bases). The CDR3 runs to 15 residues. The germline V gene encodes CDR1 LGHDT and CDR2 YNNKEL (reference sequence). Between the trimmed V and J ends, which lost 0 bases and 5 bases, there was a span of 13 bases. The CDR3 spells CASSQERKGRYGYTF. CDR3 DNA sequence: TGTGCCAGCAGCCAAGAGCGAAAGGGGAGGTATGGCTACACCTTC.

The gene calls are TRBV6-6 and TRBJ1-6, with TRBD1 matching 7 bases. After removal of 5 bases from V and 6 bases from J, the junction contained 13 bases not matched to a gene. CDR1 is MNHNY and CDR2 is SVGAGI in the germline V gene (reference sequence). This CDR3 has 17 residues. The CDR3 nucleotides read TGTGCCAGCAGTCCACGGACAGCCACAGGGGTTAATTCACCCCTCCACTTT. Protein product: CASSPRTATGVNSPLHF.

The chain employs TRBV5-1 and TRBJ1-4, with D uncertain. The CDR3 length is 13 residues. Trimming took 4 bases from V and 8 from J, leaving 12 bases between them. Germline assignment: CDR1 SGHRS and CDR2 YFSETQ. In DNA form, the CDR3 reads TGCGCCAGCAGCCCGGAAAACGGGGAAAAACTGTTTTTT. Residues: CASSPENGEKLFF.

The chain uses TRBV11-2 and TRBJ2-1; D may be TRBD1 (5 bases). V lost 0 bases and J lost 8, with 14 bases in between. The CDR3 has 15 amino acids. CDR1 is SGHAT, CDR2 FQNNGV, per germline. CDR3 bases: TGTGCCAGCAGCTTAGATAACCCAGGGCGAGATGAGCAGTTCTTC. Its translation is CASSLDNPGRDEQFF.